The 21 T cell receptor beta chains presented below share a single source sample, sequenced in a study of T cell repertoires in ileal Crohn's disease. Time point given: neoterminal ileum biopsy at postoperative endoscopy, about 6 months after surgery. TCRdb keeps only in-frame clones here, not all; method: immunoSEQ multiplex PCR. The sample lists 55,000 to 65,000 clones, around nine tenths seen once, with roughly 2% in the top ten. The material sequenced was ileal tissue. The receptor set was obtained from an adult with Crohn's disease.

The chain links TRBV6-6 to TRBJ2-2; 8 bases are a match to TRBD1. With V trimmed by 5 bases and J by 6 bases, 8 bases remained unmatched. The CDR3 spans 15 residues. The V gene's germline CDR1 is MNHNY and CDR2 SVGAGI (reference sequence). As DNA, the CDR3 is TGTGCCAGCAGTCCGGAACAGGGGGTTGCCGGGGAGCTGTTTTTT. This encodes CASSPEQGVAGELFF.

V usage is TRBV19 and J usage is TRBJ1-1; 7 bases line up with TRBD1. Germline V gene sequence: CDR1 LNHDA, CDR2 SQIVND (reference sequence). This CDR3 comprises 14 residues. Unmatched junction bases numbered 10, after V lost 7 bases and J lost 5 bases. The CDR3 DNA follows: TGTGCCAGTAACCTTCGGACAGGCAGGACTGAAGCTTTCTTT. It encodes CASNLRTGRTEAFF. The complete variable domain, with remaining parts taken from reference TRBV19 and TRBJ1-1, reads DGGITQSPKYLFRKEGQNVTLSCEQNLNHDAMYWYRQDPGQGLRLIYYSQIVNDFQKGDIAEGYSVSREKKESFPLTVTSAQKNPTAFYLCASNLRTGRTEAFFGQGTRLTVV.

The CDR3 reads CASRAARGGRETQYF. In nucleotides, the CDR3 is TGTGCCAGCAGGGCTGCGCGGGGGGGCAGAGAGACCCAGTACTTC. The chain carries TRBV2 and TRBJ2-5; 9 bases line up with TRBD2. Germline CDR1 and CDR2: SNHLY and FYNNEI. With V trimmed by 6 bases and J by 4 bases, 9 bases remained unmatched. The CDR3 contains 15 residues.

The chain is built from TRBV15 and TRBJ2-5; D possibly corresponds to TRBD1 (6 bases). Germline assignment: CDR1 LNHNV and CDR2 YYDKDF (reference sequence). V shed 1 base and J shed 1 base, with 7 bases lying between them. This CDR3 spans 14 amino acids. This chain's CDR3 is CATSRVTGQETQYF. The CDR3 DNA reads as TGTGCCACCAGCAGAGTGACAGGCCAAGAGACCCAGTACTTC.

The chain joins TRBV28 to TRBJ2-1, with 9 nucleotides matching TRBD2. V trimming: 7 bases; J trimming: 6 bases; junction bases outside the gene matches: 19. The germline gives CDR1 MDHEN, CDR2 SYDVKM. The CDR3 loop spans 18 amino acids. DNA of the CDR3: TGTGCCAGCAACCCGACAAGGTGGCGGGGGGGCTTTCTCAATGAGCAGTTCTTC. Its protein is CASNPTRWRGGFLNEQFF.

This chain links TRBV5-1 with TRBJ1-2, with a possible D match to TRBD1 (6 bases). Trimming shortened V by 5 bases and J by 7 bases, and 21 bases separated the two germline ends. There are 15 residues in the CDR3. Per the germline V gene, CDR1 is SGHRS and CDR2 is YFSETQ. The chain's CDR3 is CASRKLQGVESGYTF. Written as DNA, the CDR3 is TGCGCCAGCAGGAAGTTACAGGGAGTAGAAAGTGGCTACACCTTC.

The chain employs TRBV7-2 and TRBJ1-1; no definite D call. This CDR3 has 12 amino acids. V shed 4 bases and J shed 2 bases, with 5 bases lying between them. The germline CDR1 and CDR2 sequences are SGHTA and FQGNSA. The CDR3 loop is CASSYTNTEAFF. The CDR3 DNA reads as TGTGCCAGCAGCTACACCAACACTGAAGCTTTCTTT.

This sequence joins TRBV29-1 and TRBJ2-1; TRBD1 might be the D (6 bases). Germline-derived CDR1 and CDR2 are SQVTM and ANQGSEA. Between the trimmed V and J ends, which lost 7 bases and 8 bases, there was a span of 18 bases. The CDR3 has 13 residues. This CDR3 reads CSARDKRGDEQFF. Written as DNA, the CDR3 is TGCAGCGCCCGGGACAAACGGGGCGATGAGCAGTTCTTC.

About this clone itself: Other DNA sequences from this sample encode an identical CDR3 as well. CDR3 residues: CASSPGDYGYTF. DNA for the CDR3: TGTGCCAGCTCACCCGGGGACTATGGCTACACCTTC. The chain carries TRBV18 and TRBJ1-2; no clear D gene. Germline values: CDR1 KGHSH, CDR2 LQKENI. The CDR3 is made up of 12 amino acids. V dropped 3 bases and J dropped 3 bases, with 5 bases sitting between them.

This chain links TRBV5-4 with TRBJ2-7, with 8 bases fitting TRBD1. CDR1 and CDR2 (germline): SGHNT, YYREEE (reference sequence). CDR3 length equals 14 residues. With 2 bases clipped from V and 9 bases from J, the junction kept 10 bases outside the gene matches. The CDR3 bases are TGTGCCAGCAGCTTTTATGGGACAGGAGGCGTGCAGTACGTC. As protein: CASSFYGTGGVQYV.

The rearrangement uses TRBV6-6 and TRBJ1-2; D ambiguous. CDR3 length: 11 residues. Trimming took off 6 bases at V and 7 bases at J, with 9 bases between the two ends. The germline gives CDR1 MNHNY, CDR2 SVGAGI (reference sequence). This chain's CDR3 is CASSLDRGYTF. The CDR3 DNA reads TGTGCCAGCAGCCTAGACCGTGGCTACACCTTC.

The chain couples TRBV28 to TRBJ2-3; TRBD1 aligns across 8 bases. Per germline, CDR1 MDHEN and CDR2 SYDVKM. The CDR3 has 15 residues. The V segment lost 6 bases and the J segment 5 bases; nucleotides outside the gene matches: 10. CDR3 sequence: CASSNDRGILDTQYF. DNA of the CDR3: TGTGCCAGCAGCAATGACAGGGGTATTTTAGATACGCAGTATTTT.

As DNA, the CDR3 is TGTGCCAGCAGCTTATCAGGCGGGACGTCCTACGAGCAGTACTTC. This sequence encodes CASSLSGGTSYEQYF. The rearrangement links TRBV11-3 to TRBJ2-7; TRBD2 is a possible D gene (6 bases). Germline CDR1 SGHNT, CDR2 YENEEA. The CDR3 covers 15 residues. V was pared by 2 bases and J by 1 base, with 12 bases between.

The gene calls are TRBV2 and TRBJ1-5; 7 bases are shared with TRBD1. This CDR3 is built from 15 residues. Germline V lookup: CDR1 SNHLY, CDR2 FYNNEI. The trim removed 2 bases at V and 5 bases at J, leaving 6 bases unmatched. CDR3 sequence (DNA): TGTGCCAGCAGTGAATATCGACAGGGAGATCAGCCCCAGCATTTT. This translates into CASSEYRQGDQPQHF. Full variable domain (remainder filled in from reference TRBV2 and TRBJ1-5): EPEVTQTPSHQVTQMGQEVILRCVPISNHLYFYWYRQILGQKVEFLVSFYNNEISEKSEIFDDQFSVERPDGSNFTLKIRSTKLEDSAMYFCASSEYRQGDQPQHFGDGTRLSIL.

The chain carries TRBV19 and TRBJ1-5; no reliable D call. CDR1 and CDR2 from the germline V gene are LNHDA and SQIVND (reference sequence). This CDR3 region has 12 residues. Trimming shortened V by 3 bases and J by 7 bases, and 7 bases separated the two germline ends. CDR3 protein: CASSIREQPQHF. The DNA for the CDR3 is TGTGCCAGTAGTATCCGGGAACAGCCCCAGCATTTT. Full variable domain (remainder filled in from reference TRBV19 and TRBJ1-5): DGGITQSPKYLFRKEGQNVTLSCEQNLNHDAMYWYRQDPGQGLRLIYYSQIVNDFQKGDIAEGYSVSREKKESFPLTVTSAQKNPTAFYLCASSIREQPQHFGDGTRLSIL.

The gene calls are TRBV28 and TRBJ1-5, with 7 positions matching TRBD1. Per the germline V gene, CDR1 is MDHEN and CDR2 is SYDVKM. This CDR3 has 14 amino acids. V was clipped by 7 bases and J by 4 bases; unmatched bases: 7. The CDR3 region is CASIPGQQNQPQHF. CDR3 nucleotides: TGTGCCAGCATACCGGGACAGCAGAATCAGCCCCAGCATTTT.

This clone was seen once. The J gene is TRBJ2-1, the V gene TRBV18, with TRBD2 matching over 9 bases. The CDR3 loop spans 16 amino acids. CDR1 and CDR2 from the germline V gene are KGHSH and LQKENI. J lost 3 bases, V lost 2 bases, and 5 bases had no gene match. CDR3 in amino acids: CASSPRAGGSYNEQFF. The CDR3 nucleotides are TGTGCCAGCTCACCAAGGGCGGGAGGGAGCTACAATGAGCAGTTCTTC.

Here the CDR3 DNA reads TGTGCCACCAGCAGGATAGGACAGCCCCTATATGGCTACACCTTC. This gives the protein CATSRIGQPLYGYTF. The rearrangement joins TRBV15 to TRBJ1-2; a weak D match, TRBD1 (6 bases). Germline V gives CDR1 LNHNV, CDR2 YYDKDF (reference sequence). V was clipped by 3 bases and J by 5 bases, with 16 bases between them. This CDR3 comprises 15 residues. Based on the CDR3 plus reference TRBV15 and TRBJ1-2, the full variable domain is DAMVIQNPRYQVTQFGKPVTLSCSQTLNHNVMYWYQQKSSQAPKLLFHYYDKDFNNEADTPDNFQSRRPNTSFCFLDIRSPGLGDTAMYLCATSRIGQPLYGYTFGSGTRLTVV.

The V and J genes are TRBV27 and TRBJ1-6; no firm D call. Germline CDR1 MNHEY, CDR2 SMNVEV (reference sequence). V lost 6 bases and J lost 8, with 17 bases in between. The CDR3 sequence is 15 residues long. CDR3 protein: CASRGTGFSDSPLHF. The CDR3 DNA sequence: TGTGCCAGCAGAGGAACGGGATTCTCAGATTCACCCCTCCACTTT.

The chain recombines TRBV30 with TRBJ1-1; D not resolved. CDR1 is GTSNPN and CDR2 is SVGIG in the germline V gene (reference sequence). CDR3 length: 13 amino acids. Trimming removed 0 bases from V and 0 bases from J, with 5 bases in between. Here the CDR3 DNA reads TGTGCCTGGAGTGTACGGTTGAACACTGAAGCTTTCTTT. This sequence encodes CAWSVRLNTEAFF.

The CDR3 reads CASSLITGVNYGYTF. DNA of the CDR3: TGTGCCAGCAGCTTAATCACAGGGGTTAACTATGGCTACACCTTC. The chain joins TRBV7-9 to TRBJ1-2; 7 positions match TRBD1. Germline loops: CDR1 SEHNR, CDR2 FQNEAQ (reference sequence). V shed 2 bases and J 1 base; nucleotides not matched to a gene: 4. This CDR3 has 15 residues.